This T cell receptor (beta chain) comes out of a study of human T cells and chemical hapten exposure. Study context: Yields of TCR per sample differed, chiefly owing to small differences in pooled library volume. Study conclusions and caveats: Among TCRs, those above 1 in 1000 frequency were unaffected by DPC sensitization.

The authors extracted total RNA from unfractionated whole blood. Within the library, unique molecular identifiers were attached to each individual cDNA molecule. Per the original data handling: From approximately 20,000 to 700,000 TCRs were found per sample, with a median of approximately 96,000. A single record per CDR3 protein comes from TCRdb applying MiXCR to the 5' RACE reads. For this entry, the V and J calls and clone size follow TCRdb and not the study's own pipeline. In the table there are about 140,000 distinct CDR3 sequences, around 4% of which are singletons. Trimming left V 4 bases short and J 4 bases short, with 12 bases between. CDR3 length: 14 amino acids. In germline, CDR1 is MGHRA, CDR2 YSYEKL. This clonotype was detected ten times or more. What it recognizes is unknown.

This clonotype was sampled from a female donor in good health. This rearrangement joins TRBV4-1 to TRBJ2-3; D uncertain. CDR3: CASSLRLLPDTQYF. CDR3 sequence (DNA): TGCGCCAGCAGCCTTAGACTCCTTCCAGATACGCAGTATTTT.